This T cell receptor beta chain is from a study of blood T cell repertoires in COVID-19 (dated by TCRdb to the early 2020s). For the wider study: The collaborator samples originated in the United States, Italy and Spain and spanned the acute and convalescent phases of COVID-19. A de-identified subject ID, COVID-19 status, age in years and sex were almost always included in the sample metadata. The samples were drawn from two sources: the first 160 participants of the ongoing ImmuneRACE study, and over 1,000 subjects contributed by 6 global collaborators. Deeply sampled blood TCRbeta repertoires from subjects exposed to, actively infected with, or recovered from COVID-19 were included in the dataset. Where HLA class I and class II types were available, the types were taken from metadata supplied by the sample provider, not from assay-based typing. The material from the prospective study consisted of cDNA or gDNA derived from T cells, B-cell-depleted T cells, or PBMCs. A freely available public database, intended as a resource for researchers studying the immune response to SARS-CoV-2, is where the repertoires were released. General findings and caveats noted by the study authors: The quantity of clinical and demographic metadata differed by source and by participant and was supplied without curation.

TCRbeta CDR3 regions were amplified from genomic DNA by means of the immunoSEQ Assay, a bias-controlled multiplex PCR. As for the original processing: The number of nucleated cells in each sample was estimated from the amplification of reference gene primers within the assay. To quantify the absolute abundance of each unique TCRbeta CDR3 rearrangement, sequence reads were collapsed and filtered. For each sample, productive Simpson clonality was calculated as the square root of Simpson's diversity index across productive rearrangements. TCRdb obtained this table from immuneACCESS and retained in-frame rearrangements with V and J assigned. These tables miss some clones; where compared with another copy, unresolved V genes account for less than half of the shortfall, and the remainder is unexplained. D and trimming come from the DNA, and the V and J calls and clone size come from that table. A total of approximately 150,000 clones appear in this sample, 80% to 90% of them only once. 3% of the sample comes from the top ten.

With regard to this clone: No cognate antigen has been identified for it. Base qualities are not provided; no much larger clone lies one nucleotide away.

Ends trimmed: V by 2 bases, J by 0 bases; bases unmatched to a gene: 2. CDR1 is given as LNHNV and CDR2 as YYDKDF, both from the germline V gene (reference sequence). The CDR3 contains 16 residues, cysteine and phenylalanine counted. CDR3 DNA only is kept here, 48 bases in frame from base 1. Whole blood was collected in K2EDTA tubes by collaborating institutions according to the institutions' own protocols. Collaborator samples were shipped for TCRbeta analysis as frozen whole blood, isolated PBMCs, or DNA extracted from either sample type. The sequence is built from TRBV15 and TRBJ2-3; TRBD2 agrees with 10 junctional bases. The sequence was collected from a woman aged 60-75 years with active COVID-19. Source material: peripheral blood. Read as DNA, the sequence is TGTGCCACCAGCAGAAGACTAGCGGGCAGCACAGATACGCAGTATTTT. Its amino acids are CATSRRLAGSTDTQYF.